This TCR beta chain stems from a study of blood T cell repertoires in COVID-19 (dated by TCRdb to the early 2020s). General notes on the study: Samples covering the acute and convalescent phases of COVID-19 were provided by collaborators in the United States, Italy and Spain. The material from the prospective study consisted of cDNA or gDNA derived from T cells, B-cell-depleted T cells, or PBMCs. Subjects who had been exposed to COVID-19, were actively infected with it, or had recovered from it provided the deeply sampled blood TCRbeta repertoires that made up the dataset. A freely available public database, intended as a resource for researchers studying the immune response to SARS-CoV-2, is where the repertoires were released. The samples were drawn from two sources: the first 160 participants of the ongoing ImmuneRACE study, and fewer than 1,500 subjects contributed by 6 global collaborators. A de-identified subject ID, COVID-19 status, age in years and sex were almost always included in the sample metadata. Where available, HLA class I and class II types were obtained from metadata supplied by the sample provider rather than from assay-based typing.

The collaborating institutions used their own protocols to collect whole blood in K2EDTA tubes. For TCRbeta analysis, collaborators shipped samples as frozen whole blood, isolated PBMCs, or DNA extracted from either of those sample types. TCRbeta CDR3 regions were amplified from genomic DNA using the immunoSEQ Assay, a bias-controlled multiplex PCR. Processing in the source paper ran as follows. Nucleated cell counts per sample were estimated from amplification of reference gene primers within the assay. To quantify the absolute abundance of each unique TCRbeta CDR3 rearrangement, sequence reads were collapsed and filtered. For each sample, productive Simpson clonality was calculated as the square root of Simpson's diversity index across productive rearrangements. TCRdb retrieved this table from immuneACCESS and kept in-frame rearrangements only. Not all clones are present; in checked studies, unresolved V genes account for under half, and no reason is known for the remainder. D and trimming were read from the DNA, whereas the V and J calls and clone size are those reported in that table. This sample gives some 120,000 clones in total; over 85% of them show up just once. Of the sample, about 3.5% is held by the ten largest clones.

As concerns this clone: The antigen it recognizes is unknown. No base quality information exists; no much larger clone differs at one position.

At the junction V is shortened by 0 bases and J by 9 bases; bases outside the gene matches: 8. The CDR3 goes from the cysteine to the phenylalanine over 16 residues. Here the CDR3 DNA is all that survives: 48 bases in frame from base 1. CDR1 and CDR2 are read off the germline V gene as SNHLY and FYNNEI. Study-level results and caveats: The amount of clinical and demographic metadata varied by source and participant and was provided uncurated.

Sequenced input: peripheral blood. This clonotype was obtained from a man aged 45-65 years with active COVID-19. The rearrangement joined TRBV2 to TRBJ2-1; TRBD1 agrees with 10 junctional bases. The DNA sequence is TGTGCCAGCAGTGAAGCCGCCGGGACAGGGGTAATTGAGCAGTTCTTC. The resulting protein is CASSEAAGTGVIEQFF.